Presented here are 20 T cell receptor beta chains from one specimen sequenced in a study of beta chain features in type 1 diabetes. TCRB transcripts that were expressed got sequenced, as all of the isolated RNA had been reverse transcribed. The protocol was immunoSEQ multiplex PCR, while the TCRdb copy is restricted to in-frame clones and leaves out a portion. The sample has some 640,000 clones; 11% to 15% are singletons. These TCRs are of unknown antigen specificity. Whole-study results and caveats: TCRB CDR3 length was moderately but significantly reduced in all four CD4+ subsets of Type 1 diabetes patients.

The sequencing input was naive CD4+ T cells from blood. The receptors derive from a man aged 18-30 years with type 1 diabetes.

The gene calls are TRBV14 and TRBJ1-2, with TRBD1 as a possible D gene (6 bases). This CDR3 is 16 amino acids long. Deletions cut 0 bases from V and 4 bases from J, with 15 bases between. From germline, CDR1 is SGHDN and CDR2 FVKESK. The CDR3 sequence is CASSQEKRGKGYGYTF. The CDR3 DNA reads TGTGCCAGCAGCCAAGAGAAAAGGGGGAAAGGCTATGGCTACACCTTC.

The chain has TRBV7-9 and TRBJ1-1; D perhaps matches TRBD1 (5 bases). The CDR3 sequence is 16 residues long. Between the trimmed V and J ends, which lost 7 bases and 1 base, there was a span of 19 bases. CDR1 SEHNR and CDR2 FQNEAQ come from the germline V gene (reference sequence). The CDR3 coding sequence is TGTGCCAGCATCGGATTTAATACAGGACGGAACACTGAAGCTTTCTTT. Translating it yields CASIGFNTGRNTEAFF.

The chain employs TRBV11-1 and TRBJ2-5; D remains unclear. This CDR3 has 13 residues. With 5 bases removed from V and 5 bases from J, the gap between germline ends came to 12 bases. The germline V gene encodes CDR1 SGHAT and CDR2 FQDESV (reference sequence). This CDR3 reads CASSLGGGETQYF. DNA for the CDR3: TGTGCCAGCAGCCTAGGCGGTGGTGAGACCCAGTACTTC.

The CDR3: CSASRTDTQYF. The CDR3 DNA reads TGCAGTGCTAGTCGGACAGATACGCAGTATTTT. The chain links TRBV20-1 to TRBJ2-3, with D uncertain. The CDR3 loop spans 11 amino acids. V lost 3 bases to trimming and J lost 3 bases, with 4 bases between them. Germline V CDR1 and CDR2: DFQATT, SNEGSKA (reference sequence).

There are a few counts of this clone. J is TRBJ2-5 and V is TRBV19; D tentatively fits TRBD1 or TRBD2 (5 bases each). The CDR3 has 14 residues. The V end was cut by 6 bases, the J end by 2 bases, with 13 bases between. Germline V lookup: CDR1 LNHDA, CDR2 SQIVND (reference sequence). CDR3 sequence reads: CASSPPGRQETQYF. DNA for the CDR3: TGTGCCAGTAGCCCTCCGGGACGGCAAGAGACCCAGTACTTC.

This sequence joins TRBV5-4 and TRBJ2-3; perhaps TRBD2 as D (6 bases). The germline gives CDR1 SGHNT, CDR2 YYREEE (reference sequence). The CDR3 runs to 15 residues. V lost 5 bases and J lost 5, with 18 bases in between. The CDR3 region is CASSAALAREDTQYF. As DNA, the CDR3 is TGTGCCAGCAGTGCCGCACTAGCTAGGGAAGATACGCAGTATTTT.

The rearrangement joins TRBV9 to TRBJ1-4, with D uncertain. This CDR3 has 14 amino acids. Germline lookup yields CDR1 SGDLS and CDR2 YYNGEE. Trimming shortened V by 0 bases and J by 4 bases, and 7 bases separated the two germline ends. Here the CDR3 reads CASSVDNSNEKLFF. The CDR3 nucleotides read TGTGCCAGCAGCGTAGATAACAGTAATGAAAAACTGTTTTTT.

This clone has a handful of counts. This chain links TRBV5-1 with TRBJ2-5; TRBD2 aligns across 10 bases. The germline CDR1 and CDR2 sequences are SGHRS and YFSETQ. With V trimmed by 4 bases and J by 2 bases, 2 bases remained unmatched. CDR3 length: 14 residues. The CDR3: CASSLSGGQETQYF. Here the CDR3 DNA reads TGCGCCAGCAGCCTTAGCGGGGGGCAAGAGACCCAGTACTTC.

CDR3 region: CASSSGTVTDTQYF. The DNA of the CDR3 is TGTGCCAGCAGCTCGGGGACGGTGACAGATACGCAGTATTTT. The V and J genes are TRBV5-8 and TRBJ2-3; D possibly uses TRBD1 or TRBD2 (5 bases each). V gave up 3 bases and J gave up 3 bases, with 11 bases separating them. CDR1 is SGHTS, CDR2 YDEGEE, per germline. The CDR3 runs 14 residues.

In this sample, this clone turned up a few times. This sequence joins TRBV5-1 and TRBJ2-5, with 9 bases aligning to TRBD2. CDR1 is SGHRS, CDR2 YFSETQ, per germline. V lost 4 bases, J lost 5 bases, and 6 bases stayed unmatched. The CDR3 has 14 amino acids. DNA for the CDR3: TGCGCCAGCAGCGGCGGGACTAGCTGGGAGACCCAGTACTTC. This sequence encodes CASSGGTSWETQYF.

This CDR3 is CASSLEAGANVLTF. The CDR3 region has the DNA TGCGCCAGCAGCTTGGAGGCTGGGGCCAACGTCCTGACTTTC. The V and J genes are TRBV5-1 and TRBJ2-6, with no clear D. The V and J ends lost 0 bases and 2 bases respectively, with 3 bases between them. CDR1 and CDR2 from the germline V gene are SGHRS and YFSETQ. The CDR3 contains 14 residues. The full variable domain, its missing parts supplied by reference TRBV5-1 and TRBJ2-6, is KAGVTQTPRYLIKTRGQQVTLSCSPISGHRSVSWYQQTPGQGLQFLFEYFSETQRNKGNFPGRFSGRQFSNSRSEMNVSTLELGDSALYLCASSLEAGANVLTFGAGSRLTVL.

V is TRBV5-1 and J is TRBJ1-1; perhaps TRBD1 as D (5 bases). The V end lost 3 bases, the J end lost 0 bases, and 12 bases lay between the germline ends. Germline CDR1 reads SGHRS; CDR2 reads YFSETQ. The CDR3 is made up of 15 amino acids. CDR3 loop: CASSSTGLLNTEAFF. DNA of the CDR3: TGCGCCAGCAGCTCGACGGGGCTATTGAACACTGAAGCTTTCTTT.

This clone was found a few times. As DNA, the CDR3 is TGTGCCAGCAGCTACCGGGGGCAAAACATTCAGTACTTC. This codes for CASSYRGQNIQYF. This chain joins TRBV7-2 and TRBJ2-4; either TRBD1 or TRBD2 may supply D (6 bases each). From germline, CDR1 is SGHTA and CDR2 FQGNSA. V was shortened by 4 bases and J by 5 bases, with 9 bases between the two germline ends. This CDR3 spans 13 amino acids. Using reference TRBV7-2 and TRBJ2-4 for the parts outside the CDR3, the full variable domain is GAGVSQSPSNKVTEKGKDVELRCDPISGHTALYWYRQSLGQGLEFLIYFQGNSAPDKSGLPSDRFSAERTGGSVSTLTIQRTQQEDSAVYLCASSYRGQNIQYFGAGTRLSVL.

The sample holds a few counts of this clone. The CDR3 DNA sequence: TGTGCCAGCAGTGGGGGTTTAGCTAACTATGGCTACACCTTC. It codes for CASSGGLANYGYTF. J is TRBJ1-2 and V is TRBV2, with D unresolved. Trimming pared 4 bases from V and 0 bases from J, leaving 9 bases between. CDR3 length: 14 amino acids. The germline CDR1 and CDR2 sequences are SNHLY and FYNNEI. The full variable domain, its missing parts supplied by reference TRBV2 and TRBJ1-2, is EPEVTQTPSHQVTQMGQEVILRCVPISNHLYFYWYRQILGQKVEFLVSFYNNEISEKSEIFDDQFSVERPDGSNFTLKIRSTKLEDSAMYFCASSGGLANYGYTFGSGTRLTVV.

This clone was detected only a few times. V usage is TRBV14 and J usage is TRBJ2-1; the D gene could be TRBD1 or TRBD2 (7 bases each). The ends were cut back, 1 base at V and 9 bases at J, with 16 bases in the middle. Germline CDR1 and CDR2: SGHDN and FVKESK. The CDR3 consists of 15 residues. CDR3 region: CASSQVGGGAGEQFF. CDR3 DNA: TGTGCCAGCAGCCAAGTGGGAGGGGGCGCGGGTGAGCAGTTCTTC.

This sequence joins TRBV15 and TRBJ1-5; a weak D match, TRBD1 (5 bases). The CDR3 spans 15 residues. Trimming pared 7 bases from V and 0 bases from J, leaving 13 bases between. The germline CDR1 and CDR2 sequences are LNHNV and YYDKDF (reference sequence). CDR3 sequence (DNA): TGTGCCACCAAAGCAGGGCCCTATAGCAATCAGCCCCAGCATTTT. It codes for CATKAGPYSNQPQHF.

This clone has a handful of counts. V and J are TRBV9 and TRBJ2-1, with D perhaps matching TRBD1 (6 bases). The CDR3 is made up of 16 amino acids. Germline V gene sequence: CDR1 SGDLS, CDR2 YYNGEE. With 1 base removed from V and 3 bases from J, the gap between germline ends came to 14 bases. This CDR3 is CASSVNLGAGYNEQFF. CDR3 nucleotides: TGTGCCAGCAGCGTAAATCTGGGGGCTGGCTACAATGAGCAGTTCTTC.

The chain carries TRBV2 and TRBJ2-2, with TRBD1 matching 8 bases. Trimming took 6 bases from V and 5 from J; bases not matched to a gene: 5. The CDR3 contains 14 residues. The germline gives CDR1 SNHLY, CDR2 FYNNEI. The CDR3 region has the DNA TGTGCCAGCAGGGACAGGGTGGGGACCGGGGAGCTGTTTTTT. This codes for CASRDRVGTGELFF.

This clone has just a few counts. This sequence joins TRBV4-3 and TRBJ1-4, with 9 bases fitting TRBD1. In germline, CDR1 is LGHNA, CDR2 YSLEER. V was pared by 1 base and J by 5 bases, with 2 bases of the junction left unmatched. The CDR3 runs to 15 residues. The CDR3 here is CASSQADRGNEKLFF. As DNA, the CDR3 is TGCGCCAGCAGCCAAGCAGACAGGGGGAATGAAAAACTGTTTTTT.

This clone was seen a handful of times. The chain joins TRBV5-1 to TRBJ1-5; TRBD1 might be the D (5 bases). From germline, CDR1 is SGHRS and CDR2 YFSETQ. The CDR3 loop spans 14 amino acids. V was shortened by 4 bases and J by 15 bases, with 23 bases between the two germline ends. CDR3 sequence (DNA): TGCGCCAGCAGCCCATCCCCAGGGCACACTCCTTGGCATTTT. This codes for CASSPSPGHTPWHF.